These 25 T cell receptor beta chains were all obtained from the same sample, sequenced in a study of CD8 T cells in Susac syndrome. RNA was extracted with the RNeasy kit, and a quantity of about 0.45 to 1 ug was reverse transcribed using random hexamers. TCRdb processed the immunoSEQ multiplex PCR reads anew with MiXCR; each CDR3 protein has one entry. Here the sample spans 95,000 to 150,000 distinct CDR3 sequences, roughly 94% being singletons. Sequencing input: CD8+ T cells from PBMCs. These receptors all stem from a human donor with Susac syndrome.

The chain has TRBV27 and TRBJ1-2, with 7 bases matching TRBD1. Germline V lookup: CDR1 MNHEY, CDR2 SMNVEV (reference sequence). The CDR3 is 17 residues long. The ends lost 4 bases at V and 0 bases at J; junction bases unmatched: 11. CDR3: CASSSLDRSNPNYGYTF. The CDR3 DNA follows: TGTGCCAGCAGTTCCCTGGACAGGTCGAATCCTAACTATGGCTACACCTTC.

The V and J genes are TRBV6-2 or TRBV6-3 and TRBJ2-7; no reliable D call. V was clipped by 0 bases and J by 7 bases, with 7 bases between them. CDR1 MNHEY and CDR2 SVGEGT come from the germline V gene. CDR3 length: 12 amino acids. The DNA for the CDR3 is TGTGCCAGCAGTTACTCGGACGGGGAGCAGTACTTC. Translation: CASSYSDGEQYF.

J is TRBJ1-1 and V is TRBV27, with D possibly being TRBD1 (5 bases). In germline, CDR1 is MNHEY, CDR2 SMNVEV (reference sequence). Trimming shortened V by 6 bases and J by 7 bases, and 15 bases separated the two germline ends. The CDR3 is made up of 13 amino acids. This chain's CDR3 is CASRPFGGNEAFF. The CDR3 bases are TGTGCCAGCAGACCCTTCGGGGGGAATGAAGCTTTCTTT.

The rearrangement uses TRBV6-5 and TRBJ2-6; D gene unclear. Germline V gives CDR1 MNHEY, CDR2 SVGAGI. There are 12 residues in the CDR3. V was clipped by 6 bases and J by 1 base, with 1 base between them. The CDR3 region is CASRSGANVLTF. The CDR3 DNA follows: TGTGCCAGCAGGTCTGGGGCCAACGTCCTGACTTTC.

The rearrangement uses TRBV3-1 and TRBJ2-5; 10 bases are shared with TRBD2. Germline trimming cut 0 bases from V and 2 bases from J; bases unmatched to any gene: 6. The CDR3 sequence is 17 residues long. Germline CDR1 reads LGHDT; CDR2 reads YNNKEL (reference sequence). The CDR3 DNA follows: TGTGCCAGCAGCCAAGAAGGAGCGGGGGGGCCACAAGAGACCCAGTACTTC. Encoded protein: CASSQEGAGGPQETQYF.

The count of this clonotype is one. The chain couples TRBV3-1 to TRBJ1-1; 11 bases match TRBD1. The CDR3 runs to 16 residues. Germline V lookup: CDR1 LGHDT, CDR2 YNNKEL (reference sequence). J gave up 1 base and V 5 bases, and 6 bases lay outside the gene matches. CDR3 sequence (DNA): TGTGCCAGCAGCTCGGACAGGGGGCTTGAGAACACTGAAGCTTTCTTT. Translation gives CASSSDRGLENTEAFF.

The chain combines TRBV12-3 or TRBV12-4 with TRBJ2-7; 7 nucleotides align to TRBD2. The CDR3 sequence is 14 residues long. V lost 3 bases, J lost 5 bases, and 7 bases stayed unmatched. The CDR3, as DNA: TGTGCCAGCAGTTTGGGACTAAAGACTGACGAGCAGTACTTC. Translation gives CASSLGLKTDEQYF.

The genes are TRBV16 and TRBJ1-4; weak D call: TRBD1 (5 bases). The V and J ends lost 1 base and 5 bases respectively, with 8 bases between them. There are 14 residues in the CDR3. Germline CDR1 KGHSY, CDR2 FQNENV. CDR3 region: CASSQWGGNEKLFF. The CDR3 DNA follows: TGTGCCAGCAGCCAATGGGGCGGAAATGAAAAACTGTTTTTT.

V usage is TRBV29-1 and J usage is TRBJ1-1; D uncertain. CDR1 is SQVTM, CDR2 ANQGSEA, per germline. CDR3 length: 12 residues. The germline V and J ends were trimmed by 7 bases and 2 bases, with 11 bases remaining between them. The CDR3 nucleotides read TGCAGCGCCCCGAGGAGTAACACTGAAGCTTTCTTT. Translating gives CSAPRSNTEAFF.

This clonotype appeared once. The rearrangement joins TRBV13 to TRBJ2-1, with TRBD1 matching 9 bases. The V segment lost 5 bases and the J segment 8 bases; nucleotides outside the gene matches: 4. The CDR3 is 13 residues long. Germline loops: CDR1 PRHDT, CDR2 FYEKMQ (reference sequence). CDR3 amino acids: CASSGTGRDEQFF. The CDR3, as DNA: TGTGCCAGCAGCGGGACAGGGAGGGATGAGCAGTTCTTC.

For the CDR3, the DNA is TGTGCCAGCAGTTTGGCTACAGGTGGCGAGCAGTACTTC. The encoded protein is CASSLATGGEQYF. The rearrangement uses TRBV27 and TRBJ2-7; maybe TRBD1 (5 bases). Per germline, CDR1 MNHEY and CDR2 SMNVEV (reference sequence). The CDR3 has 13 amino acids. V was shortened by 3 bases and J by 6 bases, with 12 bases between the two germline ends.

The chain uses TRBV20-1 and TRBJ1-1; unclear D gene. CDR3 length: 11 residues. Germline V gene sequence: CDR1 DFQATT, CDR2 SNEGSKA (reference sequence). Between the trimmed V and J ends, which lost 6 bases and 8 bases, there was a span of 13 bases. CDR3 coding DNA: TGCAGTGCCCGGTACGGGCTGGAAGCTTTCTTT. Encoded protein: CSARYGLEAFF.

This clonotype came up once. The rearrangement links TRBV7-8 to TRBJ2-5, with no clear D. This CDR3 is 15 amino acids long. V dropped 1 base and J dropped 0 bases, with 9 bases sitting between them. CDR1 is SGHVS, CDR2 FQNEAQ, per germline. This chain's CDR3 is CASSLVRLNQETQYF. The CDR3 nucleotides read TGTGCCAGCAGCTTAGTAAGACTGAACCAAGAGACCCAGTACTTC.

The chain carries TRBV7-9 and TRBJ2-7; 8 bases align to TRBD1. The CDR3 is 15 residues long. The junction had 6 bases not matched to a gene; V was cut back by 2 bases and J by 3 bases. CDR1 SEHNR and CDR2 FQNEAQ come from the germline V gene (reference sequence). The CDR3: CASSLPGQVNYEQYF. CDR3 nucleotides: TGTGCCAGCAGCTTACCGGGACAGGTGAACTACGAGCAGTACTTC.

The chain carries TRBV10-3 and TRBJ1-2, with TRBD1 identical over 9 bases. The V and J ends lost 10 bases and 8 bases, in that order; junction bases with no gene match: 26. Germline CDR1 reads ENHRY; CDR2 reads SYGVKD. CDR3 size: 18 residues. In nucleotides, the CDR3 is TGTGCCACCTTTACAGACCGGGCCTGGCCGGACAGGGGAGAGGGCTACACCTTC. Translating it yields CATFTDRAWPDRGEGYTF.

In its sample, this clonotype was seen once. V gene TRBV30 combines with J gene TRBJ1-2; 7 bases fit TRBD1. CDR3 size: 13 residues. V lost 1 base to trimming and J lost 7 bases; unmatched junction nucleotides: 6. Germline V lookup: CDR1 GTSNPN, CDR2 SVGIG (reference sequence). The CDR3 reads CAWSADREGGYTF. The CDR3, as DNA: TGTGCCTGGAGTGCCGACAGGGAAGGTGGCTACACCTTC.

The chain employs TRBV5-1 and TRBJ1-1, with TRBD1 matching over 9 bases. Per germline, CDR1 SGHRS and CDR2 YFSETQ. The ends lost 4 bases at V and 4 bases at J; junction bases unmatched: 5. There are 14 residues in the CDR3. The CDR3 region has the DNA TGCGCCAGCAGCCCCGGGACAGGGATCACTGAAGCTTTCTTT. It encodes CASSPGTGITEAFF.

J is TRBJ2-1 and V is TRBV19; the D gene could be TRBD1 or TRBD2 (5 bases each). Germline loops: CDR1 LNHDA, CDR2 SQIVND (reference sequence). The germline V and J ends were trimmed by 10 bases and 0 bases, with 13 bases remaining between them. The CDR3 consists of 14 residues. CDR3 sequence (DNA): TGTGCCACCGCCTGGGGGAACTCCTACAATGAGCAGTTCTTC. It translates to CATAWGNSYNEQFF.

The rearrangement links TRBV2 to TRBJ1-1; 7 bases fit TRBD1. In germline, CDR1 is SNHLY, CDR2 FYNNEI. V lost 6 bases to trimming and J lost 5 bases; unmatched junction nucleotides: 6. This CDR3 has 13 amino acids. The DNA of the CDR3 is TGTGCCAGCAGAGCGGGACAGTGGACTGAAGCTTTCTTT. It is translated as CASRAGQWTEAFF.

The chain combines TRBV11-2 with TRBJ2-7; D possibly corresponds to TRBD2 (5 bases). CDR1 SGHAT and CDR2 FQNNGV come from the germline V gene. Trimming left V 5 bases short and J 0 bases short, with 17 bases between. The CDR3 runs to 16 residues. The CDR3 DNA reads as TGTGCCAGCAGCCCGCGACTTGGACTCTCCTCCTACGAGCAGTACTTC. The encoded protein is CASSPRLGLSSYEQYF.

This chain links TRBV30 with TRBJ2-7; TRBD1 is a possible D gene (6 bases). The germline CDR1 and CDR2 sequences are GTSNPN and SVGIG (reference sequence). The CDR3 sequence is 13 residues long. V lost 0 bases to trimming and J lost 6 bases, with 12 bases between them. The CDR3 sequence: CAWSVGGRSEQYF. CDR3 nucleotides: TGTGCCTGGAGTGTTGGGGGCCGCTCCGAGCAGTACTTC.

The chain is built from TRBV3-1 and TRBJ2-5; D remains ambiguous. The CDR3 has 16 amino acids. Germline V CDR1 and CDR2: LGHDT, YNNKEL (reference sequence). V lost 4 bases and J 3 bases, leaving 18 bases between the germline ends. The CDR3 DNA reads as TGTGCCAGCAGCCCCTATCCTTTACCTGGTAAAGAGACCCAGTACTTC. Residues: CASSPYPLPGKETQYF.

The chain joins TRBV27 to TRBJ1-1; 7 bases agree with TRBD1. This CDR3 region has 14 residues. With 9 bases clipped from V and 1 base from J, the junction kept 8 bases outside the gene matches. Germline V gives CDR1 MNHEY, CDR2 SMNVEV (reference sequence). This CDR3 is CASGTRGENTEAFF. CDR3 DNA sequence: TGTGCCAGTGGGACCAGGGGGGAGAACACTGAAGCTTTCTTT.

This chain links TRBV2 with TRBJ2-1, with 12 bases that match TRBD2. This CDR3 is 13 amino acids long. With V trimmed by 10 bases and J by 5 bases, 3 bases remained unmatched. Germline V lookup: CDR1 SNHLY, CDR2 FYNNEI. CDR3 in DNA: TGTGCCATTGGGACTAGCGGGCACAATGAGCAGTTCTTC. This codes for CAIGTSGHNEQFF.

This chain uses TRBV3-1 with TRBJ2-1, with TRBD2 as a possible D gene (6 bases). The CDR3 consists of 16 residues. Trimming cost V 2 bases and J 4 bases, with 15 bases left between them. CDR1 is LGHDT, CDR2 YNNKEL, per germline (reference sequence). CDR3 in DNA: TGTGCCAGCAGCCAAATTTCCGCAGGGAGGTACAATGAGCAGTTCTTC. Translating it yields CASSQISAGRYNEQFF.